This T cell receptor (beta chain) was captured in a study of CD8 T cells in Susac syndrome. The germline gives CDR1 MGHDK, CDR2 SYGVNS. CDR3 size: 13 residues. The junction had 6 bases not matched to a gene; V was cut back by 10 bases and J by 7 bases. The RNA input was about 0.45 to 1 ug, and it was reverse transcribed with random hexamers. TCRdb used MiXCR to reprocess the immunoSEQ multiplex PCR reads, holding one entry per CDR3 protein. The table lists about 130,000 distinct CDR3 sequences, around 94% of them singletons. The chain is built from TRBV25-1 and TRBJ2-1, with 11 positions matching TRBD2. Material for sequencing was CD8+ T cells from PBMCs. The receptor was isolated from a human donor with Susac syndrome. CDR3 in amino acids: CATIAGGQNEQFF. The CDR3 DNA is TGTGCCACCATAGCGGGGGGGCAGAATGAGCAGTTCTTC. Full variable domain (missing parts from reference TRBV25-1 and TRBJ2-1): EADIYQTPRYLVIGTGKKITLECSQTMGHDKMYWYQQDPGMELHLIHYSYGVNSTEKGDLSSESTVSRIRTEHFPLTLESARPSHTSQYLCATIAGGQNEQFFGPGTRLTVL.